This record looks at one TCR beta chain sequence and its context. These data come from a study of T cell changes during pregnancy in multiple sclerosis. Sequenced by immunoSEQ multiplex PCR; TCRdb stores in-frame clones only, minus some. The table has 75,000 to 95,000 clones, approximately 90% seen once. In germline, CDR1 is MNHNS, CDR2 SASEGT. The CDR3 loop spans 16 amino acids. Trimming cost V 2 bases and J 3 bases; bases outside gene matches: 10. The receptor was isolated from a female donor in good health, enrolled as a control in a pregnancy study. The chain is built from TRBV6-1 and TRBJ2-7; TRBD2 matches at 7 bases. Material: peripheral blood, obtained in the first trimester of pregnancy. CDR3 DNA sequence: TGTGCCAGCAGTGAACCTTCTTGGGGGGGTTTCTACGAGCAGTACTTC. Translation gives CASSEPSWGGFYEQYF.